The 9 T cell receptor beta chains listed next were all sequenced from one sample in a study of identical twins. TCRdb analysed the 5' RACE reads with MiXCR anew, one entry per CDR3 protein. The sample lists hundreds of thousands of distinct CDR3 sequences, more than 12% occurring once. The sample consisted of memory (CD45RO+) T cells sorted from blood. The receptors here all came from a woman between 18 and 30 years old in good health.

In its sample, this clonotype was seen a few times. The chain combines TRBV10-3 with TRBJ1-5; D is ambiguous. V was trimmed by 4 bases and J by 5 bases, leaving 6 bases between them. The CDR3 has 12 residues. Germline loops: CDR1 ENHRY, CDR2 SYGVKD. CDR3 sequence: CAISGVDQPQHF. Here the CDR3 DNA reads TGTGCCATCAGTGGGGTGGATCAGCCCCAGCATTTT.

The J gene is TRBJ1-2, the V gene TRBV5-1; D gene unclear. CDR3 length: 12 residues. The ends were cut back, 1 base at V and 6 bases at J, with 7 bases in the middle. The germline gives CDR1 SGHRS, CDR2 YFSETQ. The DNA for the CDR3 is TGCGCCAGCAGCTTGTCCGACCATGGCTACACCTTC. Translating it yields CASSLSDHGYTF.

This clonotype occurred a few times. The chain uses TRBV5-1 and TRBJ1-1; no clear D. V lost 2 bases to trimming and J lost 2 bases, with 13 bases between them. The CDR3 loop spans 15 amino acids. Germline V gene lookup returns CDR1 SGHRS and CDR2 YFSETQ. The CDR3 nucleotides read TGCGCCAGCAGCTTTCAAGGCGGCTATAACACTGAAGCTTTCTTT. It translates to CASSFQGGYNTEAFF.

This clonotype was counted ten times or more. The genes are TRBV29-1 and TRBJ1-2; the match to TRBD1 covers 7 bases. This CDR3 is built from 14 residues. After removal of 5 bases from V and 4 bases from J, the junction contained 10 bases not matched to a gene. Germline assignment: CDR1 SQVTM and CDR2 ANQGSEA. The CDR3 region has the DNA TGCAGCGTTTTTGACAGGGTAGCGATCTATGGCTACACCTTC. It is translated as CSVFDRVAIYGYTF.

The CDR3 protein is CASSIKVLWGLYGYTF. CDR3 DNA: TGTGCCAGCAGCATCAAAGTATTGTGGGGACTCTATGGCTACACCTTC. This chain connects TRBV6-1 to TRBJ1-2; tentative D call: TRBD1 (5 bases). In germline, CDR1 is MNHNS, CDR2 SASEGT. Trimming removed 6 bases from V and 4 bases from J, with 21 bases in between. The CDR3 has 16 amino acids.

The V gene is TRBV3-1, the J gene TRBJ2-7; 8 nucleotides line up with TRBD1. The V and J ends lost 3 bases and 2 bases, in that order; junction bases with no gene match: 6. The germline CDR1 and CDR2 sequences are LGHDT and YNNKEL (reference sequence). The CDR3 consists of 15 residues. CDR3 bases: TGTGCCAGCAGCCAGCTGGGACAGGCCCCCTACGAGCAGTACTTC. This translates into CASSQLGQAPYEQYF.

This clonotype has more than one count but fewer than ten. The CDR3 DNA reads TGTGCCCGATATGGAGGGACGAACACCGGGGAGCTGTTTTTT. Amino acids: CARYGGTNTGELFF. The gene calls are TRBV21-1 and TRBJ2-2; TRBD2 was called by the table and not checked on the DNA. TRBV21-1 is designated a pseudogene. CDR3 size: 14 residues.

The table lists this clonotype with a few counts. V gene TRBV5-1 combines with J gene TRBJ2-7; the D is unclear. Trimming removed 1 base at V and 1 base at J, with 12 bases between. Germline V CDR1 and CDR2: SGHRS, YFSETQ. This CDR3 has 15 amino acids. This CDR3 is CASSLRGTVSYEQYF. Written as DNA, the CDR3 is TGCGCCAGCAGCTTGAGAGGAACCGTTTCCTACGAGCAGTACTTC. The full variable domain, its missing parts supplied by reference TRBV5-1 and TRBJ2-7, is KAGVTQTPRYLIKTRGQQVTLSCSPISGHRSVSWYQQTPGQGLQFLFEYFSETQRNKGNFPGRFSGRQFSNSRSEMNVSTLELGDSALYLCASSLRGTVSYEQYFGPGTRLTVT.

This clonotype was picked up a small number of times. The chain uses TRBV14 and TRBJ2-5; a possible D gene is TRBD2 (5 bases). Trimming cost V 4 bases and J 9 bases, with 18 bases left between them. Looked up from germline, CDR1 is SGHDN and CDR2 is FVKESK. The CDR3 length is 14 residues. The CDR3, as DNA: TGTGCCAGCAGCCCAAATGGACTTGTAGGGTCCCAGTACTTC. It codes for CASSPNGLVGSQYF.